Following are 2 T cell receptor beta chains from one sample sequenced in a study of TIL therapy for anti-PD-1-resistant metastatic lung cancer. Time point meaning: pre-treatment sample, taken before nivolumab and TIL therapy. The libraries were made with immunoSEQ v3. Only in-frame clones appear in the TCRdb table, and some are missing; sequencing was by immunoSEQ multiplex PCR. The sample has 55,000 to 60,000 clones; 73% are singletons. Sequencing was performed on blood, taken at baseline. Source of these receptors: a person aged 25-80 years with non-small cell lung cancer.

This chain connects TRBV11-3 to TRBJ2-5, with 10 bases aligning to TRBD2. Looked up from germline, CDR1 is SGHNT and CDR2 is YENEEA. Trimming cost V 1 base and J 4 bases; bases outside gene matches: 3. The CDR3 is made up of 15 amino acids. As DNA, the CDR3 is TGTGCCAGCAGCTTAGGGCTAGCGGGGGCAGAGACCCAGTACTTC. Protein: CASSLGLAGAETQYF.

CDR3 nucleotides: TGTGCCAGCAGCTTAGGCACGGACTACCGCACAGATACGCAGTATTTT. Encoded protein: CASSLGTDYRTDTQYF. V gene TRBV7-6 combines with J gene TRBJ2-3, with D possibly TRBD2 on 6 matching bases. From germline, CDR1 is SGHVS and CDR2 FNYEAQ. The CDR3 runs 16 residues. V dropped 1 base and J dropped 1 base, with 12 bases sitting between them. The full variable domain, in which reference TRBV7-6 and TRBJ2-3 provide the parts outside the CDR3, is GAGVSQSPRYKVTKRGQDVALRCDPISGHVSLYWYRQALGQGPEFLTYFNYEAQQDKSGLPNDRFSAERPEGSISTLTIQRTEQRDSAMYRCASSLGTDYRTDTQYFGPGTRLTVL.